The rows below give T cell receptor beta chains drawn from one sample of a study of cytomegalovirus exposure and HLA in healthy donors. Data came from immunoSEQ multiplex PCR; TCRdb stores just in-frame clones and leaves some out. The data contain 99,000 or so clones, around 9.1% of them singletons. The sample comprised PBMCs. The source of these receptors is a man between 40 and 49 years old in good health and CMV-seropositive. Each CDR3 is given with its conserved first and last residue. Each record gives: J gene, V gene, D gene, clone size, CDR3 DNA, CDR3 protein. The D gene is left open where the match is weak. Expanded clones get a size class; other rows say once, few or many, or leave the size out.

J gene: TRBJ2-3
V gene: TRBV6-5
D gene: TRBD1
clone size: many
CDR3 DNA: TGTGCCAGCAGTCCTATGGGACAGGGGTTAGATACGCAGTATTTT
CDR3 protein: CASSPMGQGLDTQYF

J gene: TRBJ2-1
V gene: TRBV6-5
D gene: -
clone size: -
CDR3 DNA: TGTGCCAGCAGTTCCGCGAGCTCCTACAATGAGCAGTTCTTC
CDR3 protein: CASSSASSYNEQFF

J gene: TRBJ2-3
V gene: TRBV5-5
D gene: -
clone size: -
CDR3 DNA: TGTGCCAGCATGAACAGGGCGGGAGTTACAGATACGCAGTATTTT
CDR3 protein: CASMNRAGVTDTQYF

J gene: TRBJ2-2
V gene: TRBV30
D gene: -
clone size: -
CDR3 DNA: TGTGCCACTGGAGTGGGGTCAGGGCCCACCGGGGAGCTGTTTTTT
CDR3 protein: CATGVGSGPTGELFF

J gene: TRBJ1-3
V gene: TRBV30
D gene: TRBD1
clone size: -
CDR3 DNA: TGTGCCTGGAGCGACAGGGCCTCTGGAAACACCATATATTTT
CDR3 protein: CAWSDRASGNTIYF

J gene: TRBJ1-5
V gene: TRBV27
D gene: -
clone size: few
CDR3 DNA: TGTGCCAGCAGTCCCCAGGACGGCCAGGGTCATCAGCCCCAGCATTTT
CDR3 protein: CASSPQDGQGHQPQHF

J gene: TRBJ2-2
V gene: TRBV27
D gene: -
clone size: once
CDR3 DNA: TGTGCCAGCAGTTCAGATCCCGGGGAGCTGTTTTTT
CDR3 protein: CASSSDPGELFF

J gene: TRBJ1-1
V gene: TRBV27
D gene: -
clone size: -
CDR3 DNA: TGTGCCAGCAGTCCCACTAACCGGCTGAACGTTTTCTTT
CDR3 protein: CASSPTNRLNVFF

J gene: TRBJ1-1
V gene: TRBV7-3
D gene: TRBD1
clone size: few
CDR3 DNA: TGTGCCAGCAGTCACCGACAGGGTATGAACACTGAAGCTTTCTTT
CDR3 protein: CASSHRQGMNTEAFF

J gene: TRBJ2-3
V gene: TRBV13
D gene: -
clone size: few
CDR3 DNA: TGTGCCAGCAGCTCCCAGGAGGTACCTGGCACAGATACGCAGTATTTT
CDR3 protein: CASSSQEVPGTDTQYF

J gene: TRBJ1-3
V gene: TRBV25-1
D gene: -
clone size: -
CDR3 DNA: TGTGCCAGCAGTGCAGGGTTGAACTCTGGAAACACCATATATTTT
CDR3 protein: CASSAGLNSGNTIYF

J gene: TRBJ2-6
V gene: TRBV9
D gene: TRBD2
clone size: -
CDR3 DNA: TGTGCCAGCAGCCCTTCGGGGGGGGCTGGGGCCAACGTCCTGACTTTC
CDR3 protein: CASSPSGGAGANVLTF

J gene: TRBJ2-5
V gene: TRBV7-9
D gene: TRBD2
clone size: -
CDR3 DNA: TGTGCCAGCAGCCCAGGACTAGCCGAAGAGACCCAGTACTTC
CDR3 protein: CASSPGLAEETQYF

J gene: TRBJ1-1
V gene: TRBV12-5
D gene: TRBD1
clone size: few
CDR3 DNA: TGTGCTAGTGGTTTCGGGACAGGGGGCCACACTGAAGCTTTCTTT
CDR3 protein: CASGFGTGGHTEAFF

J gene: TRBJ1-2
V gene: TRBV19
D gene: -
clone size: few
CDR3 DNA: TGTGCCAGTAGTATATCTCAGGGGCTTAACTATGGCTACACCTTC
CDR3 protein: CASSISQGLNYGYTF

J gene: TRBJ2-7
V gene: TRBV5-4
D gene: TRBD1
clone size: few
CDR3 DNA: TGTGCCAGCAGCTTTGGACAGGGGGCAAGGGAGCAGTACTTC
CDR3 protein: CASSFGQGAREQYF

J gene: TRBJ2-5
V gene: TRBV4-2
D gene: TRBD2
clone size: few
CDR3 DNA: TGTGCCAGCAGCCAAGAATACCTAGCGCGGGAGGGGGGAGAGACCCAGTACTTC
CDR3 protein: CASSQEYLAREGGETQYF

J gene: TRBJ2-1
V gene: TRBV10-2
D gene: TRBD2
clone size: few
CDR3 DNA: TGCGCCAGTTGGACTAGCGGGAGCTACAATGAGCAGTTCTTC
CDR3 protein: CASWTSGSYNEQFF

J gene: TRBJ2-5
V gene: TRBV28
D gene: -
clone size: -
CDR3 DNA: TGTGCCAGCAAAACCCCGGGGGTATCCCAGTACTTC
CDR3 protein: CASKTPGVSQYF

J gene: TRBJ1-1
V gene: TRBV5-1
D gene: TRBD1
clone size: many
CDR3 DNA: TGCGCCAGCAGCTCGGGACAGGGGGCCGGCACTGAAGCTTTCTTT
CDR3 protein: CASSSGQGAGTEAFF

J gene: TRBJ2-7
V gene: TRBV27
D gene: TRBD2
clone size: few
CDR3 DNA: TGTGCCAGCAGTCCCACCGGGACTAGCGGGAACTACGAGCAGTACTTC
CDR3 protein: CASSPTGTSGNYEQYF

J gene: TRBJ2-1
V gene: TRBV19
D gene: TRBD2
clone size: few
CDR3 DNA: TGTGCCAGTACCCACAGCGGGATGCAGTTCTTC
CDR3 protein: CASTHSGMQFF

J gene: TRBJ2-4
V gene: TRBV4-1
D gene: TRBD1
clone size: few
CDR3 DNA: TGCGCCAGCAGCCCGGGGACAGCTCAGTACTTC
CDR3 protein: CASSPGTAQYF

J gene: TRBJ2-7
V gene: TRBV27
D gene: TRBD2
clone size: -
CDR3 DNA: TGTGCCAGCAGTCCTACCTCGGGACTAGCGCCCCACGAGCAGTACTTC
CDR3 protein: CASSPTSGLAPHEQYF

J gene: TRBJ2-3
V gene: TRBV2
D gene: TRBD2
clone size: few
CDR3 DNA: TGTGCCAGCAGTGGGGTAACTAGCGAAAGAGATACGCAGTATTTT
CDR3 protein: CASSGVTSERDTQYF

J gene: TRBJ1-2
V gene: TRBV11-3
D gene: TRBD1
clone size: -
CDR3 DNA: TGTGCCAGCAGCTTAGGACAGGGTGGCTATGGCTACACCTTC
CDR3 protein: CASSLGQGGYGYTF

J gene: TRBJ2-1
V gene: TRBV29-1
D gene: -
clone size: few
CDR3 DNA: TGCAGCGTTGAACAGGAATCCTCCTACAATGAGCAGTTCTTC
CDR3 protein: CSVEQESSYNEQFF

J gene: TRBJ2-1
V gene: TRBV10-3
D gene: -
clone size: -
CDR3 DNA: TGTGCCATCAGTGCTAGCTCCTACAATGAGCAGTTCTTC
CDR3 protein: CAISASSYNEQFF

J gene: TRBJ2-7
V gene: TRBV7-8
D gene: -
clone size: -
CDR3 DNA: TGTGCCAGCAGCTTAGGAACCCCAGGGTACTCCTACGAGCAGTACTTC
CDR3 protein: CASSLGTPGYSYEQYF

J gene: TRBJ2-5
V gene: TRBV30
D gene: TRBD1
clone size: few
CDR3 DNA: TGTGCCGGTGGCCGGGACAGGAGAAGGTCAGAGACCCAGTACTTC
CDR3 protein: CAGGRDRRRSETQYF

J gene: TRBJ2-1
V gene: TRBV14
D gene: TRBD1
clone size: -
CDR3 DNA: TGTGCCAGCAGACAACCGGGACAGGGGAGCTCCTACAATGAGCAGTTCTTC
CDR3 protein: CASRQPGQGSSYNEQFF

J gene: TRBJ1-2
V gene: TRBV4-2
D gene: -
clone size: -
CDR3 DNA: TGTGCCAGCAGCCTCTCCAGGACATACCCTGGCTACACCTTC
CDR3 protein: CASSLSRTYPGYTF

J gene: TRBJ2-7
V gene: TRBV2
D gene: TRBD2
clone size: -
CDR3 DNA: TGTGCCAGCGTAGATTTTCGACTAGCGGGCGACTACGAGCAGTACTTC
CDR3 protein: CASVDFRLAGDYEQYF

J gene: TRBJ1-4
V gene: TRBV6-5
D gene: -
clone size: few
CDR3 DNA: TGTGCCAGCAGTTTAGGACAGTTTAATGAAAAACTGTTTTTT
CDR3 protein: CASSLGQFNEKLFF

J gene: TRBJ2-2
V gene: TRBV7-9
D gene: TRBD1
clone size: -
CDR3 DNA: TGTGCCACCCCGACAGGGGGCACCGGGGAGCTGTTTTTT
CDR3 protein: CATPTGGTGELFF

J gene: TRBJ2-1
V gene: TRBV15
D gene: TRBD2
clone size: -
CDR3 DNA: TGTGCCACCAGCGTGCGGGAGTATGAGCAGTTCTTC
CDR3 protein: CATSVREYEQFF

J gene: TRBJ2-7
V gene: TRBV7-9
D gene: -
clone size: few
CDR3 DNA: TGTGCCGTGGGGGGAGTCCGCTTGGACGAGCAGTACTTC
CDR3 protein: CAVGGVRLDEQYF

J gene: TRBJ1-5
V gene: TRBV28
D gene: -
clone size: -
CDR3 DNA: TGTGCCAGCAGTTTATTACAGAGCAATCAGCCCCAGCATTTT
CDR3 protein: CASSLLQSNQPQHF

J gene: TRBJ2-1
V gene: TRBV7-2
D gene: TRBD2
clone size: -
CDR3 DNA: TGTGCCAGCAGCTCCACAAGCGGGATCGGCAATGAGCAGTTCTTC
CDR3 protein: CASSSTSGIGNEQFF

J gene: TRBJ2-3
V gene: TRBV5-1
D gene: -
clone size: -
CDR3 DNA: TGCGCCAGCAGCGAGGAACGGGGTAGCACAGATACGCAGTATTTT
CDR3 protein: CASSEERGSTDTQYF

J gene: TRBJ2-2
V gene: TRBV7-2
D gene: TRBD2
clone size: -
CDR3 DNA: TGTGCCAGCAGCCCCTCTGGGAGGGCCGGAACCGGGGAGCTGTTTTTT
CDR3 protein: CASSPSGRAGTGELFF